Each of the 21 T cell receptor beta chains below was sequenced from the same sample in a study of CD8+ T cells in alopecia areata. Isolated RNA was reverse transcribed into cDNA used as the sequencing template. Repertoires were generated with immunoSEQ multiplex PCR, while TCRdb's copy carries only in-frame clones and drops some. The sample records a few hundred thousand clones, roughly two fifths being singletons. Treatment described: oral pan-JAK inhibitor, 5-10 mg twice daily. The material sequenced was CD4+ T cells sorted from blood, taken between weeks 30 and 35, from a patient treated with tofacitinib. These receptors were collected from a human donor with alopecia areata.

The chain has TRBV7-9 and TRBJ2-3; the match to TRBD1 covers 9 bases. The length of the CDR3 is 15 residues. V lost 5 bases to trimming and J lost 2 bases; unmatched junction nucleotides: 5. CDR1 and CDR2 (germline): SEHNR, FQNEAQ (reference sequence). The DNA of the CDR3 is TGTGCCAGCAGCACGGGACAGGGAGACACAGATACGCAGTATTTT. Protein: CASSTGQGDTDTQYF.

Here the CDR3 DNA reads TGCAGCGTTGGCCTTATCCAATGGACTAGCGGGAGGAACAATGAGCAGTTCTTC. This sequence encodes CSVGLIQWTSGRNNEQFF. The V gene is TRBV29-1, the J gene TRBJ2-1; 14 bases agree with TRBD2. Germline assignment: CDR1 SQVTM and CDR2 ANQGSEA. Germline trimming cut 4 bases from V and 5 bases from J; bases unmatched to any gene: 13. CDR3 length: 18 amino acids.

This clone was detected a few times. The chain has TRBV29-1 and TRBJ2-5, with D perhaps matching TRBD1 (6 bases). CDR3 size: 14 residues. V was trimmed by 5 bases and J by 7 bases, leaving 20 bases between them. Germline V CDR1 and CDR2: SQVTM, ANQGSEA. CDR3 loop: CSVTASDSPGTQYF. The CDR3 DNA reads as TGCAGCGTTACCGCCTCGGACAGCCCGGGGACCCAGTACTTC.

There are a few counts of this clone. The chain joins TRBV30 to TRBJ2-1; D is ambiguous. Germline CDR1 GTSNPN, CDR2 SVGIG (reference sequence). The CDR3 sequence is 11 residues long. V was pared by 4 bases and J by 9 bases, with 10 bases between. CDR3 protein: CAWTLRSEQFF. The CDR3 bases are TGTGCCTGGACTCTTCGGAGTGAGCAGTTCTTC. Variable domain in full (rest from reference TRBV30 and TRBJ2-1): SQTIHQWPATLVQPVGSPLSLECTVEGTSNPNLYWYRQAAGRGLQLLFYSVGIGQISSEVPQNLSASRPQDRQFILSSKKLLLSDSGFYLCAWTLRSEQFFGPGTRLTVL.

This sequence joins TRBV5-4 and TRBJ1-6, with 9 bases matching TRBD1. The V gene end was trimmed by 4 bases and the J gene end by 11 bases; junction bases not matched to a gene: 13. Germline lookup yields CDR1 SGHNT and CDR2 YYREEE (reference sequence). This CDR3 spans 16 amino acids. The CDR3 coding sequence is TGTGCCAGCAGCCTGGGCGGGGGACAGGGCATTGCACCCCTCCACTTT. Translation gives CASSLGGGQGIAPLHF.

The chain uses TRBV5-1 and TRBJ2-1, with 9 bases lining up with TRBD2. The CDR3 spans 16 residues. V shed 0 bases, J shed 6 bases, and the junction held 7 bases outside the gene matches. Germline CDR1 SGHRS, CDR2 YFSETQ. CDR3 DNA sequence: TGCGCCAGCAGCTTGGTGGCGGGAGGGTCAACCAATGAGCAGTTCTTC. The encoded protein is CASSLVAGGSTNEQFF.

The genes are TRBV27 and TRBJ1-1; the match to TRBD1 covers 7 bases. The CDR3 length is 15 residues. With V trimmed by 6 bases and J by 2 bases, 9 bases remained unmatched. Germline V gene data show CDR1 as MNHEY and CDR2 as SMNVEV (reference sequence). CDR3 nucleotide sequence: TGTGCCAGCAGCTGGGTAGGGACAGTAAACACTGAAGCTTTCTTT. Protein: CASSWVGTVNTEAFF.

This clone was counted only a few times. J is TRBJ2-4 and V is TRBV21-1; the D call in the table, TRBD1, was not verified against the DNA. TRBV21-1 is noted as a pseudogene. The CDR3 totals 16 residues. The CDR3 nucleotides read TGTGCCAGCACCCCGACAGGGATGGGAACCAAAAACATTCAGTACTTC. This gives the protein CASTPTGMGTKNIQYF.

This rearrangement joins TRBV5-1 to TRBJ2-7; D might be TRBD1 or TRBD2, each matching 5 bases. The CDR3 has 16 residues. V was pared by 0 bases and J by 5 bases, with 18 bases between. CDR1 SGHRS and CDR2 YFSETQ come from the germline V gene. The DNA for the CDR3 is TGCGCCAGCAGCTTGGCCCCCACAGGTGGAGGCGACGAGCAGTACTTC. This codes for CASSLAPTGGGDEQYF.

The chain couples TRBV7-8 to TRBJ2-1; 8 positions match TRBD2. From germline, CDR1 is SGHVS and CDR2 FQNEAQ. The CDR3 has 12 residues. The J segment lost 16 bases and the V segment lost 5 bases, leaving 10 bases of the junction unmatched. CDR3 region: CASSQQREKLFF. In DNA form, the CDR3 reads TGTGCCAGCAGCCAACAGCGGGAGAAGTTATTCTTC. The full variable domain, completed using reference TRBV7-8 and TRBJ2-1, is GAGVSQSPRYKVAKRGQDVALRCDPISGHVSLFWYQQALGQGPEFLTYFQNEAQLDKSGLPSDRFFAERPEGSVSTLKIQRTQQEDSAVYLCASSQQREKLFFGPGTRLTVL.

This clone occurred a few times. The chain is built from TRBV7-9 and TRBJ1-1, with 8 bases aligning to TRBD1. Germline V CDR1 and CDR2: SEHNR, FQNEAQ (reference sequence). V gave up 5 bases and J gave up 5 bases; unmatched junction bases: 4. The CDR3 loop spans 13 amino acids. The CDR3 spells CASSPRQGTEAFF. The CDR3 DNA reads as TGTGCCAGCAGCCCCCGACAGGGGACTGAAGCTTTCTTT.

The sample holds a few counts of this clone. The chain is built from TRBV6-1 and TRBJ1-6; 7 nucleotides align to TRBD1. Germline CDR1 reads MNHNS; CDR2 reads SASEGT. The trim removed 5 bases at V and 7 bases at J, leaving 2 bases unmatched. This CDR3 has 13 amino acids. As DNA, the CDR3 is TGTGCCAGCAGTCGGGACAGAAATTCACCCCTCCACTTT. It is translated as CASSRDRNSPLHF.

Only a few counts were recorded for this clone. J is TRBJ1-1 and V is TRBV5-1, with unresolved D. CDR3 length: 11 amino acids. Germline CDR1 SGHRS, CDR2 YFSETQ. Between the trimmed V and J ends, which lost 0 bases and 6 bases, there was a span of 3 bases. CDR3 sequence (DNA): TGCGCCAGCAGCTTGGGCTCTGAAGCTTTCTTT. Protein: CASSLGSEAFF.

This clone was detected only a few times. The rearrangement links TRBV18 to TRBJ2-7; D is uncertain. Trimming removed 5 bases at V and 0 bases at J, with 11 bases between. Germline lookup yields CDR1 KGHSH and CDR2 LQKENI. This CDR3 is 14 amino acids long. CDR3 sequence reads: CASSSYATSYEQYF. CDR3 sequence (DNA): TGTGCCAGCTCATCTTATGCGACCTCCTACGAGCAGTACTTC.

This clone was counted ten times or more. The rearrangement links TRBV18 to TRBJ1-2; the match to TRBD1 covers 12 bases. The CDR3 spans 14 residues. Germline CDR1 KGHSH, CDR2 LQKENI. The ends lost 3 bases at V and 7 bases at J; junction bases unmatched: 3. For the CDR3, the DNA is TGTGCCAGCTCACCGAAGGGACAGGGGGCTGGCTACACCTTC. Its protein is CASSPKGQGAGYTF.

This clone showed up just a few times. The chain carries TRBV30 and TRBJ1-2; no firm D call. The V end was cut by 7 bases, the J end by 5 bases, with 11 bases between. Germline assignment: CDR1 GTSNPN and CDR2 SVGIG (reference sequence). CDR3 length equals 11 residues. In DNA, the CDR3 is TGTGCCTTCACTCGGCCGTATGGCTACACCTTC. Translating it yields CAFTRPYGYTF.

This chain links TRBV29-1 with TRBJ1-1; 8 bases are shared with TRBD1. CDR1 is SQVTM and CDR2 is ANQGSEA in the germline V gene. This CDR3 has 14 residues. V was pared by 7 bases and J by 1 base, with 8 bases of the junction left unmatched. The CDR3 DNA is TGCAGCGCAGACAGGGGCCGGGGGAACACTGAAGCTTTCTTT. Protein sequence: CSADRGRGNTEAFF. Variable domain in full (rest from reference TRBV29-1 and TRBJ1-1): SAVISQKPSRDICQRGTSLTIQCQVDSQVTMMFWYRQQPGQSLTLIATANQGSEATYESGFVIDKFPISRPNLTFSTLTVSNMSPEDSSIYLCSADRGRGNTEAFFGQGTRLTVV.

This clone appeared a few times. The chain carries TRBV6-1 and TRBJ2-7; D possibly corresponds to TRBD2 (5 bases). V gave up 6 bases and J gave up 2 bases, with 14 bases separating them. This CDR3 has 14 amino acids. CDR1 MNHNS and CDR2 SASEGT come from the germline V gene. The CDR3, as DNA: TGTGCCAGCAGGCATAAGAGGGATACCTACGAGCAGTACTTC. Amino acid sequence: CASRHKRDTYEQYF.

The chain couples TRBV5-1 to TRBJ2-1, with 7 bases matching TRBD2. Germline V CDR1 and CDR2: SGHRS, YFSETQ. V lost 0 bases and J lost 9; bases outside the gene matches: 9. This CDR3 is 15 amino acids long. CDR3 nucleotide sequence: TGCGCCAGCAGCTTGGCCGGGGGGACCACCGGTGAGCAGTTCTTC. It encodes CASSLAGGTTGEQFF. The full variable domain, with the rest looked up from reference TRBV5-1 and TRBJ2-1, is KAGVTQTPRYLIKTRGQQVTLSCSPISGHRSVSWYQQTPGQGLQFLFEYFSETQRNKGNFPGRFSGRQFSNSRSEMNVSTLELGDSALYLCASSLAGGTTGEQFFGPGTRLTVL.

J is TRBJ1-2 and V is TRBV2; D remains unclear. Looked up from germline, CDR1 is SNHLY and CDR2 is FYNNEI. V shed 6 bases and J shed 8 bases, with 13 bases lying between them. The CDR3 sequence is 12 residues long. The CDR3: CASRPDGGGYTF. DNA of the CDR3: TGTGCCAGCAGACCCGACGGTGGAGGCTACACCTTC.

V usage is TRBV4-1 and J usage is TRBJ2-3; D gene ambiguous. Trimming removed 9 bases at V and 3 bases at J, with 13 bases between. Germline CDR1 MGHRA, CDR2 YSYEKL. The CDR3 sequence is 13 residues long. The CDR3 loop reads CARNKVNTDTQYF. The CDR3 DNA is TGCGCCAGGAATAAGGTGAATACAGATACGCAGTATTTT.